This T cell receptor (beta chain) was sequenced for a study of T cell responses to AZD1222 COVID-19 vaccine. Study conclusions and caveats: It should be noted that donors were predominantly white British and more often female, and clonal diversity was possibly underestimated. A reported finding is that nearly half of spike-specific TCRs target unmutated variant regions.

Repertoires were generated with immunoSEQ multiplex PCR, while TCRdb's copy carries only in-frame clones and drops some. This repertoire shows 84,000 or so clones, roughly 85% found once; its top ten account for 1.5%. To note about this clone: Its specificity is not known.

The receptor was isolated from an adult in good health. Sample: peripheral blood, taken on day 0 of AZD1222 vaccination.

Here the CDR3 DNA reads TGTGCCGCAGGCAGCGGTAATTCACCCCTCCACTTT. Translated: CAAGSGNSPLHF. This chain uses TRBV30 with TRBJ1-6; no definite D call. The ends were cut back, 8 bases at V and 6 bases at J, with 11 bases in the middle. This CDR3 contains 12 residues. Germline V gives CDR1 GTSNPN, CDR2 SVGIG (reference sequence).